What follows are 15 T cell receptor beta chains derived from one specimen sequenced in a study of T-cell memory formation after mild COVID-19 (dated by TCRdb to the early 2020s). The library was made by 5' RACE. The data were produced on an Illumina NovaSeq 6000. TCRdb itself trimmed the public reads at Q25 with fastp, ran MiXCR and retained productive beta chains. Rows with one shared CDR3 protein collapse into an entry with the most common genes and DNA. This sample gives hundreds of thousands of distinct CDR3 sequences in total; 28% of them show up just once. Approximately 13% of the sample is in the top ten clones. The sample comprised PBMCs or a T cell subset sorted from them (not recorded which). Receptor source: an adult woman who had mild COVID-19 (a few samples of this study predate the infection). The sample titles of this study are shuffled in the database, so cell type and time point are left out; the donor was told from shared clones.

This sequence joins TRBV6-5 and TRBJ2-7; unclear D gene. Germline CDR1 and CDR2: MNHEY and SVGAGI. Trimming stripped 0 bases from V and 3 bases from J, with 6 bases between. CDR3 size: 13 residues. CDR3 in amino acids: CASSYSEIYEQYF. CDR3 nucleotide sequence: TGTGCCAGCAGTTACTCGGAGATCTACGAGCAGTACTTC.

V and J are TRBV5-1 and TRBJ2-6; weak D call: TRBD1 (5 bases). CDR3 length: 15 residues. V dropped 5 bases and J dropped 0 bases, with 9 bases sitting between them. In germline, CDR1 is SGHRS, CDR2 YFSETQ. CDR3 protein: CASSQGSSGANVLTF. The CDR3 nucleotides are TGCGCCAGCAGTCAGGGTAGCTCTGGGGCCAACGTCCTGACTTTC.

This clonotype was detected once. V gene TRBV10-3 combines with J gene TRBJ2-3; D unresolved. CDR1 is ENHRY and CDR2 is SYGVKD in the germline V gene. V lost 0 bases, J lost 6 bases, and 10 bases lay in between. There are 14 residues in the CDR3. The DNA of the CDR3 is TGTGCCATCAGTGAGTCTGATATTTTCGATACGCAGTATTTT. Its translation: CAISESDIFDTQYF.

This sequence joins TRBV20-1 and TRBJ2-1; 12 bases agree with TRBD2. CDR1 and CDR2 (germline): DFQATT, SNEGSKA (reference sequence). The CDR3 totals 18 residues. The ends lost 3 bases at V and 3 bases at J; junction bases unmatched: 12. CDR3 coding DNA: TGCAGTGCTAGTAGCGTCCTAGGACTAGCGGGATTCTACAATGAGCAGTTCTTC. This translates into CSASSVLGLAGFYNEQFF.

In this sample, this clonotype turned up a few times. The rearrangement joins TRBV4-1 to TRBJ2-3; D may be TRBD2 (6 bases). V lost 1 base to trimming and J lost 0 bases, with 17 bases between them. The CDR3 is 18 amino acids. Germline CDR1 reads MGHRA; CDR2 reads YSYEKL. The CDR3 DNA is TGCGCCAGCAGCCAAGTGTCCTACGCGGGGACTAGCACAGATACGCAGTATTTT. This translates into CASSQVSYAGTSTDTQYF.

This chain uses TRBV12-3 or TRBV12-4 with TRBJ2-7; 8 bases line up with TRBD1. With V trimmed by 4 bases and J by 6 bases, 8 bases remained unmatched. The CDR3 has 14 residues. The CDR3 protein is CASSSDRDRFEQYF. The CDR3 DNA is TGTGCCAGCAGTTCCGACAGGGACAGGTTCGAGCAGTACTTC.

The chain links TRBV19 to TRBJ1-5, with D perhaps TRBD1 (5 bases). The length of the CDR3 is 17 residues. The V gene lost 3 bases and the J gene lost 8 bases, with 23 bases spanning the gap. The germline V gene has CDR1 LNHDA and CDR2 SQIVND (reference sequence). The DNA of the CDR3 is TGTGCCAGTAGTATTTCGAGGGGAGGGCAGGTCCAAAAGCCCCAGCATTTT. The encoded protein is CASSISRGGQVQKPQHF.

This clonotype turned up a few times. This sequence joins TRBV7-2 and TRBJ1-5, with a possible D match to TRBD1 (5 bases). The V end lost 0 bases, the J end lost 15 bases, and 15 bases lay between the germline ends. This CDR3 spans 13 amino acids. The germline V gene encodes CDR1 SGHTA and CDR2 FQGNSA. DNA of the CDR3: TGTGCCAGCAGCTTAGCGGGGCTCGCGGGTTGGCATTTT. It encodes CASSLAGLAGWHF.

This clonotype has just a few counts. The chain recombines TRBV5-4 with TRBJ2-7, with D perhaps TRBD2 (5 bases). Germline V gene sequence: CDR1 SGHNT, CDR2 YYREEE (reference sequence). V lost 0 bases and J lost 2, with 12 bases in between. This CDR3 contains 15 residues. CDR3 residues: CASSLGGSDPYEQYF. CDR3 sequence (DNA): TGTGCCAGCAGCTTGGGAGGGTCGGACCCCTACGAGCAGTACTTC.

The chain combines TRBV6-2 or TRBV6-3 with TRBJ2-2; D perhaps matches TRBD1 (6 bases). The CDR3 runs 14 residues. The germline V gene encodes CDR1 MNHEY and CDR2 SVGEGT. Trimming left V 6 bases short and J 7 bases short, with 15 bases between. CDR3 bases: TGTGCCAGCAGGGGGGCCAACTCCCACGGGGAGCTGTTTTTT. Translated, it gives CASRGANSHGELFF.

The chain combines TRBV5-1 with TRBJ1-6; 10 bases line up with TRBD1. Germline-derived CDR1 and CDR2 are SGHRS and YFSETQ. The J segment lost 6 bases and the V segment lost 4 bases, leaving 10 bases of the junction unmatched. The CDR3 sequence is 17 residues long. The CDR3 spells CASSPAGTGVRNSPLHF. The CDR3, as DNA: TGCGCCAGCAGCCCTGCCGGGACAGGGGTTCGTAATTCACCCCTCCACTTT. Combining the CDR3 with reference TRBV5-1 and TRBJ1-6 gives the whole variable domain KAGVTQTPRYLIKTRGQQVTLSCSPISGHRSVSWYQQTPGQGLQFLFEYFSETQRNKGNFPGRFSGRQFSNSRSEMNVSTLELGDSALYLCASSPAGTGVRNSPLHFGNGTRLTVT.

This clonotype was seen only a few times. CDR3 sequence reads: CASTGGQAIQGTGELFF. In DNA form, the CDR3 reads TGCGCCAGCACCGGGGGACAGGCGATTCAGGGCACCGGGGAGCTGTTTTTT. The gene calls are TRBV5-1 and TRBJ2-2; TRBD1 agrees at 8 bases. V shed 6 bases, J shed 4 bases, and the junction held 14 bases outside the gene matches. This CDR3 contains 17 residues. Germline-derived CDR1 and CDR2 are SGHRS and YFSETQ.

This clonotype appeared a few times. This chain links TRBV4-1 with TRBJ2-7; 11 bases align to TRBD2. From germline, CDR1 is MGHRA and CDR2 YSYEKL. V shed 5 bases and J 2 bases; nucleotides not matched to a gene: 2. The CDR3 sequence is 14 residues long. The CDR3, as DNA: TGCGCCAGCAGCGGGACTAGCGGCACCTACGAGCAGTACTTC. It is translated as CASSGTSGTYEQYF.

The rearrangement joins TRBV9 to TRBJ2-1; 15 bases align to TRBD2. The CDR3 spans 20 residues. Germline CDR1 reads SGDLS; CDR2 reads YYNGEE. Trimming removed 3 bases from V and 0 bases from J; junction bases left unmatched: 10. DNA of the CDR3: TGTGCCAGCAGCGGTGGACTAGCGGGAGGGCCAGGGAGCTCCTACAATGAGCAGTTCTTC. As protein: CASSGGLAGGPGSSYNEQFF.

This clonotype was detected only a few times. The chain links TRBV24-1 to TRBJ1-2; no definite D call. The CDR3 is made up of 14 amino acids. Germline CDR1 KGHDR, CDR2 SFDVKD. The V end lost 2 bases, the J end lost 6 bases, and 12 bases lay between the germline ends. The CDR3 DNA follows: TGTGCCACCAGTGATTCAGAACGCCTCGATGGCTACACCTTC. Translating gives CATSDSERLDGYTF.